Listed below are T cell receptor beta chains from one sample, sequenced in a study of T-cell reconstitution after alpha-beta-depleted transplantation in children. From the PCR reads, TCRdb called clonotypes with MiXCR, one entry per CDR3 protein. The sample yields 250,000 to 300,000 distinct CDR3 sequences, 9.5% to 10% seen once. The sequencing here drew on PBMCs from the stem cell graft donor, taken from the stem cell graft. The receptors originated from a human donor who donated a stem cell graft to a child with SCID. CDR3s include the opening cysteine and the closing phenylalanine or tryptophan. The D gene is left open where the match is weak. Size is stated for part of the rows, as once, few or many counts, or as a class when the clone is expanded.

clone_size: many
d_call: NA
v_call: TRBV9
j_call: TRBJ1-1
cdr3_nt: TGTGCCAGCAGCGTAGGTCAGGGGTCCTACACTGAAGCTTTCTTT
cdr3_aa: CASSVGQGSYTEAFF

clone_size: once
d_call: TRBD1
v_call: TRBV5-8
j_call: TRBJ1-4
cdr3_nt: TGTGCCAGCAGCTTTTCGCCGGACAGGACTAATGAAAAACTGTTTTTT
cdr3_aa: CASSFSPDRTNEKLFF

clone_size: many
d_call: TRBD2
v_call: TRBV9
j_call: TRBJ2-2
cdr3_nt: TGTGCCAGCAGCGTCGGACTAGCGGGTGGGGCCGGGGAGCTGTTTTTT
cdr3_aa: CASSVGLAGGAGELFF

clone_size: many
d_call: NA
v_call: TRBV20-1
j_call: TRBJ1-2
cdr3_nt: TGCAGTGCTAGCATATCGGACTATGGCTACACCTTC
cdr3_aa: CSASISDYGYTF

clone_size: NA
d_call: NA
v_call: TRBV7-8
j_call: TRBJ1-1
cdr3_nt: TGTGCCAGCAGCTTCCTCCAGGCTGCCCCTATGAACACTGAAGCTTTCTTT
cdr3_aa: CASSFLQAAPMNTEAFF

clone_size: few
d_call: NA
v_call: TRBV29-1
j_call: TRBJ2-7
cdr3_nt: TGCAGCGTAAGGACTCCGGGACAAACCTACGAGCAGTACTTC
cdr3_aa: CSVRTPGQTYEQYF

clone_size: few
d_call: NA
v_call: TRBV12-3/TRBV12-4
j_call: TRBJ2-1
cdr3_nt: TGTGCCAGCAGTTTTAGTGGTGGTGATGAGCAGTTCTTC
cdr3_aa: CASSFSGGDEQFF

clone_size: NA
d_call: NA
v_call: TRBV20-1
j_call: TRBJ2-3
cdr3_nt: TGCAGTGGAACCATCCTAGGGACAGATACGCAGTATTTT
cdr3_aa: CSGTILGTDTQYF

clone_size: many
d_call: TRBD2
v_call: TRBV11-2
j_call: TRBJ2-3
cdr3_nt: TGTGCCAGCAGCTTAGGTCGTGGTTGGCGGGGGGGCAGGCCAGATACGCAGTATTTT
cdr3_aa: CASSLGRGWRGGRPDTQYF

clone_size: many
d_call: NA
v_call: TRBV20-1
j_call: TRBJ1-1
cdr3_nt: TGCAGTGCCCCGCCCGGTGTGAACACTGAAGCTTTCTTT
cdr3_aa: CSAPPGVNTEAFF

clone_size: many
d_call: NA
v_call: TRBV9
j_call: TRBJ2-7
cdr3_nt: TGTGCCAGCAGCGTAGAGGCTAGCATGAACGAGCAGTACTTC
cdr3_aa: CASSVEASMNEQYF

clone_size: NA
d_call: TRBD1
v_call: TRBV20-1
j_call: TRBJ2-7
cdr3_nt: TGCAGTGCTAGAGATTACAGGGGCACTTACGAGCAGTACTTC
cdr3_aa: CSARDYRGTYEQYF

clone_size: many
d_call: TRBD2
v_call: TRBV4-1
j_call: TRBJ2-3
cdr3_nt: TGCGCCAGCAGCCAAGCAACAGCGGGAAACACAGATACGCAGTATTTT
cdr3_aa: CASSQATAGNTDTQYF

clone_size: NA
d_call: TRBD2
v_call: TRBV20-1
j_call: TRBJ2-1
cdr3_nt: TGCAGTGCTAGGGTTAGCGGGGGAATCGGGTACAATGAGCAGTTCTTC
cdr3_aa: CSARVSGGIGYNEQFF

clone_size: NA
d_call: NA
v_call: TRBV9
j_call: TRBJ2-2
cdr3_nt: TGTGCCAGCAGCAGGGGACCGCTGAACACCGGGGAGCTGTTTTTT
cdr3_aa: CASSRGPLNTGELFF

clone_size: NA
d_call: NA
v_call: TRBV7-6
j_call: TRBJ1-6
cdr3_nt: TGTGCCAGCAGAGAAAGGGGGGCATACAATTCACCCCTCCACTTT
cdr3_aa: CASRERGAYNSPLHF

clone_size: few
d_call: NA
v_call: TRBV7-2
j_call: TRBJ2-7
cdr3_nt: TGTGCCAGCAGCAAAAGTGGGCAGAACGAGCAGTACTTC
cdr3_aa: CASSKSGQNEQYF

clone_size: NA
d_call: NA
v_call: TRBV12-3/TRBV12-4
j_call: TRBJ2-5
cdr3_nt: TGTGCCAGCAGTTTAGCGGCCACCCAAGAGACCCAGTACTTC
cdr3_aa: CASSLAATQETQYF

clone_size: few
d_call: NA
v_call: TRBV9
j_call: TRBJ1-5
cdr3_nt: TGTGCCAGCAGCGTGGGGGGGTTCGGGCAGCCCCAGCATTTT
cdr3_aa: CASSVGGFGQPQHF

clone_size: NA
d_call: NA
v_call: TRBV10-3
j_call: TRBJ2-2
cdr3_nt: TGTGCCATCTCCTCGCGGGACACCGGGGAGCTGTTTTTT
cdr3_aa: CAISSRDTGELFF

clone_size: NA
d_call: TRBD2
v_call: TRBV27
j_call: TRBJ2-7
cdr3_nt: TGTGCCAGCAGTGAAAGGCGGGGGGCCGACTACGAGCAGTACTTC
cdr3_aa: CASSERRGADYEQYF

clone_size: NA
d_call: NA
v_call: TRBV29-1
j_call: TRBJ2-7
cdr3_nt: TGCAGCGTCCTAAGCAGGGGCGAGCAGTACTTC
cdr3_aa: CSVLSRGEQYF

clone_size: NA
d_call: NA
v_call: TRBV3-1
j_call: TRBJ1-6
cdr3_nt: TGTGCCAGCAGCCCCACGTTAGGGGGAGCTTATGTTTCACCCCTCCACTTT
cdr3_aa: CASSPTLGGAYVSPLHF

clone_size: few
d_call: NA
v_call: TRBV10-3
j_call: TRBJ2-7
cdr3_nt: TGTGCCATCAGTGATAGTGGAGGGGGGCACGAGCAGTACTTC
cdr3_aa: CAISDSGGGHEQYF

clone_size: NA
d_call: TRBD2
v_call: TRBV12-3/TRBV12-4
j_call: TRBJ2-7
cdr3_nt: TGTGCCAGCAGCTGGGTACTAGCGGGGGGAAGCTCCTACGAGCAGTACTTC
cdr3_aa: CASSWVLAGGSSYEQYF

clone_size: NA
d_call: NA
v_call: TRBV5-1
j_call: TRBJ2-3
cdr3_nt: TGCGCCAGCACCCTTGGCCACGGGACAGATACGCAGTATTTT
cdr3_aa: CASTLGHGTDTQYF

clone_size: many
d_call: NA
v_call: TRBV5-1
j_call: TRBJ2-1
cdr3_nt: TGCGCCAGCAGCTTTAGAGTGAACAATGAGCAGTTCTTC
cdr3_aa: CASSFRVNNEQFF

clone_size: many
d_call: TRBD2
v_call: TRBV6-6
j_call: TRBJ2-3
cdr3_nt: TGTGCCATCAGGGAGGGCCACACAGATACGCAGTATTTT
cdr3_aa: CAIREGHTDTQYF

clone_size: few
d_call: TRBD1
v_call: TRBV18
j_call: TRBJ2-7
cdr3_nt: TGTGCCAGCTCGTCCGGGACAGGGGGGACCGAGCAGTACTTC
cdr3_aa: CASSSGTGGTEQYF

clone_size: NA
d_call: TRBD1
v_call: TRBV9
j_call: TRBJ1-6
cdr3_nt: TGTGCCAGCAGCGTAGCTACAGGGGCTGGTTCACCCCTCCACTTT
cdr3_aa: CASSVATGAGSPLHF

clone_size: NA
d_call: NA
v_call: TRBV7-9
j_call: TRBJ2-7
cdr3_nt: TGTGCCAGCAGGGGGTCGGGAGAGCAGTACTTC
cdr3_aa: CASRGSGEQYF

clone_size: NA
d_call: NA
v_call: TRBV7-9
j_call: TRBJ2-1
cdr3_nt: TGTGCCAGCAGCCTCCCAAACAATAATGAGCAGTTCTTC
cdr3_aa: CASSLPNNNEQFF

clone_size: many
d_call: TRBD1
v_call: TRBV12-3/TRBV12-4
j_call: TRBJ2-7
cdr3_nt: TGTGCCAGCAAAGTGACCGGGACAGGGGGATCCGAGCAGTACTTC
cdr3_aa: CASKVTGTGGSEQYF